Listed below are T cell receptor beta chains from one sample, sequenced in a study of T cell repertoires in cytomegalovirus infection. These receptors are not linked to any known antigen. TCRdb used MiXCR to reprocess the reads, holding one entry per CDR3 protein. Among some 320,000 distinct CDR3 sequences listed, 25% to 35% were seen once. Here the sequenced sample was cultured PBMCs, taken from culture after CMV antigen stimulation. The receptors were gathered from a human donor in good health (CMV status not recorded). Some clones in this sample may be carry-over from other donors' samples. Each CDR3 is given with its conserved first and last residue. Fields, in order: V gene, J gene, clone size, D gene, CDR3 DNA, CDR3 protein. A D gene is named only where the DNA matches it firmly. The size of a clone is reported for some rows only, either as once, few or many, or as a class for expanded clones.

>TRBV7-9|TRBJ2-1|few|NA
TGTGCCAGCAGCTTATCCCGACTATCAACGTCGCTCTCCTACAATGAGCAGTTCTTC
CASSLSRLSTSLSYNEQFF
>TRBV10-3|TRBJ2-7|NA|NA
TGTGCCATCAGTGAGCTCCGCGAGCAGTACTTC
CAISELREQYF
>TRBV15|TRBJ2-7|many|NA
TGTGCCACCAGCAGAGGCTTATCGGTGACCTACGAGCAGTACTTC
CATSRGLSVTYEQYF
>TRBV5-3|TRBJ1-1|few|TRBD1
TGTGCCAGAAGCTTCCCCCGGGACAGTTTTAGCACTGAAGCTTTCTTT
CARSFPRDSFSTEAFF
>TRBV19|TRBJ2-1|NA|NA
TGTGCCAGTAGTAGACAGGCCTTTTCCCCTAATGAGCAGTTCTTC
CASSRQAFSPNEQFF
>TRBV15|TRBJ1-6|few|NA
TGTGCCACCAGCTTAAGCTCCTATAATTCACCCCTCCACTTT
CATSLSSYNSPLHF
>TRBV7-6|TRBJ2-7|many|TRBD2
TGTGCCAGCAGCTTAACTAGCGGGAGGGCCGAGCAGTACTTC
CASSLTSGRAEQYF
>TRBV7-2|TRBJ2-3|NA|TRBD2
TGTGCCAGCAGCTTAGCCCTAGCGGGAGGAGCAGATACGCAGTATTTT
CASSLALAGGADTQYF
>TRBV19|TRBJ2-1|NA|NA
TGTGCCAGTAGTATTGCTCCCCGGTTTGATCAGTTCTTC
CASSIAPRFDQFF
>TRBV7-6|TRBJ2-5|few|NA
TGTGCCAGCAGCTTAGTGGGGACCCCAATGTACCAAGAGACCCAGTACTTC
CASSLVGTPMYQETQYF
>TRBV19|TRBJ1-2|few|NA
TGTGCCAGTAGTCTTACCGACGGGACAAAGGCACGGGGCTACACCTTC
CASSLTDGTKARGYTF
>TRBV7-8|TRBJ1-1|many|NA
TGTGCCAGCAGCCCGGACAAGGGTTACACTGAAGCTTTCTTT
CASSPDKGYTEAFF
>TRBV7-6|TRBJ2-1|many|NA
TGTGCCAGCAGCTTACGGCCTCGTTCCGGAGGCAATGAGCAGTTCTTC
CASSLRPRSGGNEQFF
>TRBV28|TRBJ1-5|NA|NA
TGTGCCAGCAGTTTAGTTGGGAGAGCGCAGCCCCAGCATTTT
CASSLVGRAQPQHF
>TRBV7-2|TRBJ2-5|NA|TRBD1
TGTGCCAGCAGCTTAGAATGGGACAGGGTTCGTGAGACCCAGTACTTC
CASSLEWDRVRETQYF
>TRBV30|TRBJ2-7|NA|TRBD1
TGTGCCTGGAGGGCAGGGACAGGGGGCTCCTACGAGCAGTACTTC
CAWRAGTGGSYEQYF
>TRBV4-2|TRBJ1-5|few|TRBD1
TGTGCCAGCAGCCGTAGGGACAGGGGGCTTTTTCAGCCCCAGCATTTT
CASSRRDRGLFQPQHF
>TRBV29-1|TRBJ1-2|few|TRBD1
TGCAGCGTTCCAGGACAGGGGTCCCATAACTATGGCTACACCTTC
CSVPGQGSHNYGYTF
>TRBV7-2|TRBJ2-1|many|NA
TGTGCCAGCAGTTCTCCGGGGTTGTCCTACAATGAGCAGTTCTTC
CASSSPGLSYNEQFF
>TRBV2|TRBJ2-5|NA|TRBD2
TGTGCCAGCATGAGGACTAGCGGGCCCGAGACCCAGTACTTC
CASMRTSGPETQYF
>TRBV7-3|TRBJ2-6|many|NA
TGTGCCAGCAGCCTCAGGGGGGTCTCCGGGGCCAACGTCCTGACTTTC
CASSLRGVSGANVLTF
>TRBV7-8|TRBJ1-5|few|NA
TGTGCCAGCAGCTCTTGGCCCCCTAGCAATCAGCCCCAGCATTTT
CASSSWPPSNQPQHF
>TRBV6-1|TRBJ2-3|few|TRBD2
TGTGCCAGCAAACCGGGACTAGCGGATATAGATACGCAGTATTTT
CASKPGLADIDTQYF
>TRBV18|TRBJ1-6|NA|NA
TGTGCCAGCTCACCACGTTCAGGGTTGAACAATTCACCCCTCCACTTT
CASSPRSGLNNSPLHF
>TRBV5-4|TRBJ1-1|NA|NA
TGTGCCAGCAGCTTGGGTAAAGTGAACACTGAAGCTTTCTTT
CASSLGKVNTEAFF
>TRBV6-5|TRBJ1-1|NA|NA
TGTGCCAGCAGTTACGTGCGGGGAATTGTCACTGAAGCTTTCTTT
CASSYVRGIVTEAFF
>TRBV7-3|TRBJ2-1|many|TRBD2
TGTGCCAGCAGCCCCAACGATGGGAGGGCTTACAATGAGCAGTTCTTC
CASSPNDGRAYNEQFF
>TRBV7-2|TRBJ1-1|few|NA
TGTGCCAGCAGCTCTTCCGGACAGATGAACACTGAAGCTTTCTTT
CASSSSGQMNTEAFF